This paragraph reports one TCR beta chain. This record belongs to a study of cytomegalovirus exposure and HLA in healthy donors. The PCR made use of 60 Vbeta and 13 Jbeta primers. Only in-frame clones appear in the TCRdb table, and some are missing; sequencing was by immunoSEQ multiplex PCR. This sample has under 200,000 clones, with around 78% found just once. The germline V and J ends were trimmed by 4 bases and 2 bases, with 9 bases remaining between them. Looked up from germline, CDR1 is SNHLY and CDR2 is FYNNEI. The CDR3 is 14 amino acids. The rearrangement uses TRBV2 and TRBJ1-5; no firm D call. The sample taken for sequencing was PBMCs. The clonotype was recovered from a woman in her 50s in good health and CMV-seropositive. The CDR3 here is CASSVRAGNQPQHF. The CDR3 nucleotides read TGTGCCAGCAGTGTACGCGCGGGCAATCAGCCCCAGCATTTT.